This T cell receptor (beta chain) derives from a study of cytomegalovirus exposure and HLA in healthy donors. Study observations and caveats: As confirmed in vitro, a few CMV-associated chains were specific for CMV antigens. Researchers reportedly found TCR beta sequences accurately predicted most subjects' HLA-A and HLA-B alleles. TRBV6-2, TRBV6-3 and some other V segments were unresolvable in 87-base-pair reads.

In the case of this clone: As yet, its antigen is unknown.

PCR used 60 Vbeta primers and 13 Jbeta primers. Produced via immunoSEQ multiplex PCR; TCRdb's table is partial and in-frame only. The data show about 160,000 clones, 65% to 85% seen once. Germline CDR1 and CDR2: SGHRS and YFSETQ. The CDR3 runs 18 residues. V shed 1 base and J shed 1 base, with 21 bases lying between them. This sequence was found in a male donor in good health and CMV-seropositive. The rearrangement links TRBV5-1 to TRBJ2-7, with a possible D match to TRBD2 (5 bases). The sample comprised PBMCs. DNA for the CDR3: TGCGCCAGCAGCTTGATAGGGAAAGAGGGTGCGAGATCCTACGAGCAGTACTTC. The encoded protein is CASSLIGKEGARSYEQYF.